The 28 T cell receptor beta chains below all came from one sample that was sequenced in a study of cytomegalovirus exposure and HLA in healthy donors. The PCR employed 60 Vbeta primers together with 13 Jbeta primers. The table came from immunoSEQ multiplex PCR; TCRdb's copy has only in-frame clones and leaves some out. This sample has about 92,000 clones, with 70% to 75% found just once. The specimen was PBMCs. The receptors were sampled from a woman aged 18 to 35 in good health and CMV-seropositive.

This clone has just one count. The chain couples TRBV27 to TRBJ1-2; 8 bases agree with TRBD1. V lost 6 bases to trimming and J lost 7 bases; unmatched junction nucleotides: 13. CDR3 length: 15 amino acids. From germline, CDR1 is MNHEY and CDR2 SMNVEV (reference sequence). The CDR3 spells CASRPFTGQGGGYTF. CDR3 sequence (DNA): TGTGCCAGCAGACCATTCACAGGACAGGGTGGTGGCTACACCTTC.

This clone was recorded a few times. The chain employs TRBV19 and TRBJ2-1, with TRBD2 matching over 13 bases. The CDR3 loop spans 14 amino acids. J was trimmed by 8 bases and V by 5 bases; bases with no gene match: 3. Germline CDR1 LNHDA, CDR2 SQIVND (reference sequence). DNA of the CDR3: TGTGCCAGTAGTCTGACTAGCGGGAGGTATGAGCAGTTCTTC. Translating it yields CASSLTSGRYEQFF.

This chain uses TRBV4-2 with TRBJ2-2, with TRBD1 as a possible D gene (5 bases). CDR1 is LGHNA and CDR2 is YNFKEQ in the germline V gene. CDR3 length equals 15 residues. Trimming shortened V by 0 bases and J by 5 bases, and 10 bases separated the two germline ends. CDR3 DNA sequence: TGTGCCAGCAGCCAAGACAGGGAAAATACCGGGGAGCTGTTTTTT. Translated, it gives CASSQDRENTGELFF.

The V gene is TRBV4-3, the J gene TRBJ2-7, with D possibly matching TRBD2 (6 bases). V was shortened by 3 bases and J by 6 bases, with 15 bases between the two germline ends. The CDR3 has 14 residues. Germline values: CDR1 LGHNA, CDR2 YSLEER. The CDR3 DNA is TGCGCCAGCAGCCAGCTCCGCCGCGGGGTCGAGCAGTACTTC. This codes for CASSQLRRGVEQYF.

The CDR3 spells CASSLWGGSNTEAFF. In nucleotides, the CDR3 is TGTGCCAGCAGTTTATGGGGGGGATCGAACACTGAAGCTTTCTTT. This sequence joins TRBV27 and TRBJ1-1; tentative D call: TRBD1 (5 bases). V was shortened by 1 base and J by 1 base, with 10 bases between the two germline ends. This CDR3 has 15 residues. Germline V lookup: CDR1 MNHEY, CDR2 SMNVEV (reference sequence).

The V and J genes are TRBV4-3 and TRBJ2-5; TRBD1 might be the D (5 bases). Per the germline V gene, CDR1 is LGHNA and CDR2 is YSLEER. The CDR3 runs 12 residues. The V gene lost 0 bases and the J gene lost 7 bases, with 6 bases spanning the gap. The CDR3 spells CASSQDGATQYF. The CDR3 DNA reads TGCGCCAGCAGCCAAGATGGGGCGACCCAGTACTTC.

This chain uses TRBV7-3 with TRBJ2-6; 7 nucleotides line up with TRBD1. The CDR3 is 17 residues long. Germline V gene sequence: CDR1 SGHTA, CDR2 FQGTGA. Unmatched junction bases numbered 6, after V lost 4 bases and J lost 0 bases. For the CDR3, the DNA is TGTGCCAGCAGCTCCCGGGACAGACTCTCTGGGGCCAACGTCCTGACTTTC. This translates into CASSSRDRLSGANVLTF.

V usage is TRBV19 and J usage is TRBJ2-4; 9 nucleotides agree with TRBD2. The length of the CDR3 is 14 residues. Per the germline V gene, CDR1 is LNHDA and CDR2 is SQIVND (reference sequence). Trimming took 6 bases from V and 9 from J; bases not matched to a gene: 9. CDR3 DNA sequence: TGTGCCAGTAGCGAGGGACTAGCTTTCACCATTCAGTACTTC. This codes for CASSEGLAFTIQYF. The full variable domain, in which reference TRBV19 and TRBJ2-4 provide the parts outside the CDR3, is DGGITQSPKYLFRKEGQNVTLSCEQNLNHDAMYWYRQDPGQGLRLIYYSQIVNDFQKGDIAEGYSVSREKKESFPLTVTSAQKNPTAFYLCASSEGLAFTIQYFGAGTRLSVL.

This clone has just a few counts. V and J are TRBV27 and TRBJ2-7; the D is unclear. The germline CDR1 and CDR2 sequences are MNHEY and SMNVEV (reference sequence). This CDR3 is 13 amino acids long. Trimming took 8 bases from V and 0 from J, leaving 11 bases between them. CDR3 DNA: TGTGCCAGCTTGGGCTCAGTCTCCTACGAGCAGTACTTC. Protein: CASLGSVSYEQYF.

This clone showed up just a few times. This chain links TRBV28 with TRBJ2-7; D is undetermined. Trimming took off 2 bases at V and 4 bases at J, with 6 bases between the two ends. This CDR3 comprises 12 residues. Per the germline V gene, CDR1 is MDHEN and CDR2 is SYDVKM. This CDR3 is CASSLPGYEQYF. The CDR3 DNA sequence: TGTGCCAGCAGTTTACCGGGTTACGAGCAGTACTTC.

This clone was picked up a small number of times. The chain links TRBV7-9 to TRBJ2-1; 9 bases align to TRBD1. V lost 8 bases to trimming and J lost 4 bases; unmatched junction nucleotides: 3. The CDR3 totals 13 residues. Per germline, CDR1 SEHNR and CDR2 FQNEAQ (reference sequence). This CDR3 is CASRGTGYNEQFF. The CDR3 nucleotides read TGTGCCAGCCGCGGGACAGGGTACAATGAGCAGTTCTTC. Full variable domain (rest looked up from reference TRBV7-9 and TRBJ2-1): DTGVSQNPRHKITKRGQNVTFRCDPISEHNRLYWYRQTLGQGPEFLTYFQNEAQLEKSRLLSDRFSAERPKGSFSTLEIQRTEQGDSAMYLCASRGTGYNEQFFGPGTRLTVL.

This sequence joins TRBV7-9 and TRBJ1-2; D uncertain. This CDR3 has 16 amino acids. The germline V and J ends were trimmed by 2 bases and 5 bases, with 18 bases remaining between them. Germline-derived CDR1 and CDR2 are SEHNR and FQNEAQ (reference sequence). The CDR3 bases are TGTGCCAGCAGCTTACCCCAGGACTCGGTGGTATATGGCTACACCTTC. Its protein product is CASSLPQDSVVYGYTF.

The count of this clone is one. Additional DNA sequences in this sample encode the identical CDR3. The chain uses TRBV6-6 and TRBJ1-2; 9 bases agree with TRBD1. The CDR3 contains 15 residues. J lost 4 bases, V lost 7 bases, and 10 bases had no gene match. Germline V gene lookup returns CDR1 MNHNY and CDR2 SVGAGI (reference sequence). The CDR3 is CASKQGATSGYGYTF. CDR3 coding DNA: TGTGCCAGCAAACAGGGGGCTACCTCTGGCTATGGCTACACCTTC.

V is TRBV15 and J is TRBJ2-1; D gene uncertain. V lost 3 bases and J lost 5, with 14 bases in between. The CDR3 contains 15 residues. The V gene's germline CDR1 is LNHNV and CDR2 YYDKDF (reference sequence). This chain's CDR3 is CATSRGRSADNEQFF. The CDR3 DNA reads TGTGCCACCAGCAGGGGTCGGTCGGCGGACAATGAGCAGTTCTTC.

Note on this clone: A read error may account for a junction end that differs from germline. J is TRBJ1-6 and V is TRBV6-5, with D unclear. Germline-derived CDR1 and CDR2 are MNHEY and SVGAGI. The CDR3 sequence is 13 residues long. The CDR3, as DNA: TGTGCCAGCAGTGACTCGACAAATTCACCCCTCCACTTT. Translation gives CASSDSTNSPLHF.

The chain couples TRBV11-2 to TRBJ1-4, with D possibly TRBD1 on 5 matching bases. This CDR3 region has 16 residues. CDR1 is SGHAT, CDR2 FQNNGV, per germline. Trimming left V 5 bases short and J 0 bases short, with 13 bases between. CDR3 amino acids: CASSPQGLATNEKLFF. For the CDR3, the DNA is TGTGCCAGCAGCCCCCAGGGTCTAGCAACTAATGAAAAACTGTTTTTT.

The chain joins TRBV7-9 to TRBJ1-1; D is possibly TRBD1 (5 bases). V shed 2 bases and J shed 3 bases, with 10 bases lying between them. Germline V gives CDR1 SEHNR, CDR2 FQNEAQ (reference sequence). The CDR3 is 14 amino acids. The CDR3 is CASSLLQGYTEAFF. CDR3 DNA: TGTGCCAGCAGCTTATTGCAGGGTTACACTGAAGCTTTCTTT. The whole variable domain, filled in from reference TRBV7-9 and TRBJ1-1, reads DTGVSQNPRHKITKRGQNVTFRCDPISEHNRLYWYRQTLGQGPEFLTYFQNEAQLEKSRLLSDRFSAERPKGSFSTLEIQRTEQGDSAMYLCASSLLQGYTEAFFGQGTRLTVV.

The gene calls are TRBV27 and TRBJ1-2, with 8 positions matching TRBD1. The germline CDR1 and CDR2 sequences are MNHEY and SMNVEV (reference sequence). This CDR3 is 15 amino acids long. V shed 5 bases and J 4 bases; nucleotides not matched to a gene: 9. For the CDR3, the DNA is TGTGCCAGCAGTCGATCCGGGACAGGTGTCTATGGCTACACCTTC. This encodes CASSRSGTGVYGYTF.

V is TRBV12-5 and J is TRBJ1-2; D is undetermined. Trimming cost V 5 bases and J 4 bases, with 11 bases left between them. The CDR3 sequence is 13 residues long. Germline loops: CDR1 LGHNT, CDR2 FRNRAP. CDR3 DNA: TGTGCTAGTGGTCCCGGGGAGGGCTATGGCTACACCTTC. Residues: CASGPGEGYGYTF.

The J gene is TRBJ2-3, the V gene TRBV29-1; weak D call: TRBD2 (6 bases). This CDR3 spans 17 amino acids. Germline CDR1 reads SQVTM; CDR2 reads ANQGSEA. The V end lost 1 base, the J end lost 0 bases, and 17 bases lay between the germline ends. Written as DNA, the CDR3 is TGCAGCGTTGAAGGGGATTTGGAGGGGTCTAGCACAGATACGCAGTATTTT. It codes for CSVEGDLEGSSTDTQYF.

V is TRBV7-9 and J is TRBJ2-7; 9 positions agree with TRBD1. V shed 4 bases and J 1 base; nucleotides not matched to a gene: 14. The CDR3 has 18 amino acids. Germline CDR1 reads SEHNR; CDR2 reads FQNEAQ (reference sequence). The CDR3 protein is CASSSITTGGASSYEQYF. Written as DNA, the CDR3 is TGTGCCAGCAGCTCTATAACAACAGGGGGCGCGAGTTCCTACGAGCAGTACTTC. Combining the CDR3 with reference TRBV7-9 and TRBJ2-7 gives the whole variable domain DTGVSQNPRHKITKRGQNVTFRCDPISEHNRLYWYRQTLGQGPEFLTYFQNEAQLEKSRLLSDRFSAERPKGSFSTLEIQRTEQGDSAMYLCASSSITTGGASSYEQYFGPGTRLTVT.

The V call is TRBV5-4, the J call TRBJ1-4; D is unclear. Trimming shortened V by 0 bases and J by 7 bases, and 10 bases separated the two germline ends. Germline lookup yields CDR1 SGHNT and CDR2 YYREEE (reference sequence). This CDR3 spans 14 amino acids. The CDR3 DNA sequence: TGTGCCAGCAGCTTGGCCGCCGGGAGTGAAAAACTGTTTTTT. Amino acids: CASSLAAGSEKLFF. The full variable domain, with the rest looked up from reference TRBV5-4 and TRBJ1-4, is ETGVTQSPTHLIKTRGQQVTLRCSSQSGHNTVSWYQQALGQGPQFIFQYYREEENGRGNFPPRFSGLQFPNYSSELNVNALELDDSALYLCASSLAAGSEKLFFGSGTQLSVL.

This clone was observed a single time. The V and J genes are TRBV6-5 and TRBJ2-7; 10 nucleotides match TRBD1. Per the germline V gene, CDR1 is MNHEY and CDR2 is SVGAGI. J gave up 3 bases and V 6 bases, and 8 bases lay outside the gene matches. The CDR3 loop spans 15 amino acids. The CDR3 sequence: CASSFPGTGVYEQYF. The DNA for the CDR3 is TGTGCCAGCAGCTTTCCCGGGACAGGGGTCTACGAGCAGTACTTC.

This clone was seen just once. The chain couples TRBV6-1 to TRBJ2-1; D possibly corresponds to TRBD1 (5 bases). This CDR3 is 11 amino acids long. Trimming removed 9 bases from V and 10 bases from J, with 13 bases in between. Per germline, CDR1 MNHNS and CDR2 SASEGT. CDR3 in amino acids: CASLRTYEQFF. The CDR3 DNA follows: TGTGCCAGTCTCCGGACATACGAGCAGTTCTTC.

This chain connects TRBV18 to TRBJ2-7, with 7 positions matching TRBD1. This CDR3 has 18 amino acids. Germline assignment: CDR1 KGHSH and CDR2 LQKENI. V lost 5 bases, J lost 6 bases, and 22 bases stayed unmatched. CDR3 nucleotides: TGTGCCAGCTCATCGCGCCGGGACAGCCAACGAGGGGGCTCCGAGCAGTACTTC. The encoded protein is CASSSRRDSQRGGSEQYF.

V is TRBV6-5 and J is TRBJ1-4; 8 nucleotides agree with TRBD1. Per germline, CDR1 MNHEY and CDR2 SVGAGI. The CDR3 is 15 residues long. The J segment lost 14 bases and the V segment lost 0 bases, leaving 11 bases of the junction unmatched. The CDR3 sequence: CASSYSTQGAYQLFF. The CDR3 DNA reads TGTGCCAGCAGTTACTCGACGCAGGGGGCGTATCAGCTGTTTTTT.

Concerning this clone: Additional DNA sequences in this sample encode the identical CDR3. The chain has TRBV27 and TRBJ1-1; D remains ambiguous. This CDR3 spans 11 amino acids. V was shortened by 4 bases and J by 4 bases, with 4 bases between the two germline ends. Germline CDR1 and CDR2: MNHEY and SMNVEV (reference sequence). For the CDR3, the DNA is TGTGCCAGCAGTTCGAGCACTGAAGCTTTCTTT. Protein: CASSSSTEAFF.

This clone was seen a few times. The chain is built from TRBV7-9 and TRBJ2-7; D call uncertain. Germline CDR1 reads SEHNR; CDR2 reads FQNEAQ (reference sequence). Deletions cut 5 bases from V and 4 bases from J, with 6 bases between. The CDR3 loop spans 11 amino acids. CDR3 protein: CASSPLYEQYF. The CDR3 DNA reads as TGTGCCAGCAGCCCTCTTTACGAGCAGTACTTC.